Below are 26 T cell receptor beta chains sequenced from a single sample in a study of T cell responses to AZD1222 COVID-19 vaccine. Data came from immunoSEQ multiplex PCR; TCRdb stores just in-frame clones and leaves some out. This table holds about 140,000 clones, 88% found once. The source material was peripheral blood, sampled on day 0 of AZD1222 vaccination. The source is an adult in good health.

This sequence joins TRBV6-5 and TRBJ1-5; D is perhaps TRBD1 (5 bases). CDR3 length: 13 residues. V was pared by 4 bases and J by 5 bases, with 9 bases between. CDR1 and CDR2 (germline): MNHEY, SVGAGI. The CDR3 region has the DNA TGTGCCAGCAGTTGGGGGTGGGATCAGCCCCAGCATTTT. It encodes CASSWGWDQPQHF.

The chain uses TRBV10-3 and TRBJ2-5; tentatively, D is TRBD2 (5 bases). From germline, CDR1 is ENHRY and CDR2 SYGVKD. This CDR3 has 15 amino acids. V lost 4 bases to trimming and J lost 4 bases, with 16 bases between them. The CDR3 region has the DNA TGTGCCATCAGTGGCGCGAGGGTAGGTTCAGAGACCCAGTACTTC. Protein sequence: CAISGARVGSETQYF.

The rearrangement joins TRBV5-1 to TRBJ2-5, with a tentative D call TRBD2 (5 bases). Germline lookup yields CDR1 SGHRS and CDR2 YFSETQ. The CDR3 is made up of 14 amino acids. V was clipped by 4 bases and J by 5 bases, with 15 bases between them. The CDR3 DNA follows: TGCGCCAGCAGCCCCCACCCGGAGGCCGAGACCCAGTACTTC. This sequence encodes CASSPHPEAETQYF.

This chain connects TRBV5-1 to TRBJ1-4; TRBD1 aligns across 8 bases. The CDR3 contains 15 residues. J was trimmed by 8 bases and V by 0 bases; bases with no gene match: 6. Germline values: CDR1 SGHRS, CDR2 YFSETQ. CDR3 DNA sequence: TGCGCCAGCAGCTTGGCCGGGACAGGTGGGGAAAAACTGTTTTTT. Residues: CASSLAGTGGEKLFF.

The rearrangement uses TRBV28 and TRBJ2-7; possibly TRBD2 for D (6 bases). With 6 bases removed from V and 5 bases from J, the gap between germline ends came to 14 bases. CDR1 and CDR2 (germline): MDHEN, SYDVKM. The CDR3 is 13 amino acids. The CDR3 here is CASSPGGVNEQYF. DNA for the CDR3: TGTGCCAGCAGCCCCGGGGGAGTAAACGAGCAGTACTTC.

The chain uses TRBV9 and TRBJ2-2, with TRBD2 matching 7 bases. The CDR3 sequence is 14 residues long. Trimming removed 2 bases from V and 7 bases from J; junction bases left unmatched: 5. CDR1 is SGDLS and CDR2 is YYNGEE in the germline V gene. The CDR3 DNA is TGTGCCAGCAGCGTCGGGAGGATGGTCGGGGAGCTGTTTTTT. Translating gives CASSVGRMVGELFF. Full variable domain (outside the CDR3, taken from reference TRBV9 and TRBJ2-2): DSGVTQTPKHLITATGQRVTLRCSPRSGDLSVYWYQQSLDQGLQFLIQYYNGEERAKGNILERFSAQQFPDLHSELNLSSLELGDSALYFCASSVGRMVGELFFGEGSRLTVL.

The gene calls are TRBV3-1 (or the pseudogene TRBV3-2) and TRBJ2-1, with D unclear. The germline V gene has CDR1 LGHDT and CDR2 YNNKEL (reference sequence). Trimming removed 7 bases at V and 7 bases at J, with 17 bases between. This CDR3 contains 14 residues. This CDR3 is CASTPPFRRNEQFF. The DNA for the CDR3 is TGTGCCAGCACCCCGCCCTTCAGACGTAATGAGCAGTTCTTC.

The rearrangement joins TRBV28 to TRBJ2-1, with unresolved D. CDR3 length: 13 residues. V gave up 2 bases and J gave up 4 bases, with 6 bases separating them. CDR1 and CDR2 (germline): MDHEN, SYDVKM. The CDR3: CASSLPGYNEQFF. The CDR3 nucleotides read TGTGCCAGCAGTTTACCCGGGTACAATGAGCAGTTCTTC. The full variable domain, rest sourced from reference TRBV28 and TRBJ2-1, is DVKVTQSSRYLVKRTGEKVFLECVQDMDHENMFWYRQDPGLGLRLIYFSYDVKMKEKGDIPEGYSVSREKKERFSLILESASTNQTSMYLCASSLPGYNEQFFGPGTRLTVL.

The V gene is TRBV19, the J gene TRBJ2-1; TRBD2 might be the D (5 bases). V lost 11 bases and J 9 bases, leaving 17 bases between the germline ends. The germline V gene has CDR1 LNHDA and CDR2 SQIVND (reference sequence). This CDR3 is 12 amino acids long. CDR3 residues: CAVSPLSGEQFF. Here the CDR3 DNA reads TGTGCCGTGTCCCCCCTAAGCGGTGAGCAGTTCTTC.

This sequence joins TRBV19 and TRBJ1-2, with a tentative D call TRBD1 (5 bases). The CDR3 extends over 15 amino acids. V was clipped by 4 bases and J by 5 bases, with 17 bases between them. Germline V gives CDR1 LNHDA, CDR2 SQIVND (reference sequence). The DNA for the CDR3 is TGTGCCAGTAGTAAGAATGGCGCCAGGGAGTATGGCTACACCTTC. Residues: CASSKNGAREYGYTF.

This clone was recorded once. V is TRBV28 and J is TRBJ1-3, with D perhaps matching TRBD1 (6 bases). This CDR3 comprises 13 residues. Germline V gene lookup returns CDR1 MDHEN and CDR2 SYDVKM. The V gene lost 8 bases and the J gene lost 0 bases, with 8 bases spanning the gap. The CDR3 bases are TGTGCCAGCGAGGACAGCTCTGGAAACACCATATATTTT. This gives the protein CASEDSSGNTIYF.

This chain connects TRBV4-1 to TRBJ2-7; possibly TRBD1 or TRBD2 for D (5 bases each). Trimming removed 4 bases at V and 5 bases at J, with 12 bases between. CDR3 length: 13 amino acids. The germline gives CDR1 MGHRA, CDR2 YSYEKL. CDR3 DNA sequence: TGCGCCAGCAGCCCCCCGGGACGGGACGAGCAGTACTTC. It yields the protein CASSPPGRDEQYF.

The chain joins TRBV4-2 to TRBJ2-3; the match to TRBD2 covers 8 bases. Germline CDR1 LGHNA, CDR2 YNFKEQ. V was clipped by 0 bases and J by 4 bases; unmatched bases: 9. The CDR3 covers 17 residues. In DNA, the CDR3 is TGTGCCAGCAGCCAAGATGGCGAGCTAGCGGGCTCAGATACGCAGTATTTT. Its translation is CASSQDGELAGSDTQYF.

The chain employs TRBV19 and TRBJ1-1; tentative D call: TRBD1 (6 bases). The CDR3 consists of 12 residues. Per germline, CDR1 LNHDA and CDR2 SQIVND (reference sequence). V was cut by 7 bases and J by 5 bases, with 11 bases left in between. CDR3 protein: CASTLRGTEAFF. The CDR3, as DNA: TGTGCCAGTACTCTAAGGGGGACTGAAGCTTTCTTT. Filled out from reference TRBV19 and TRBJ1-1, the complete variable domain reads DGGITQSPKYLFRKEGQNVTLSCEQNLNHDAMYWYRQDPGQGLRLIYYSQIVNDFQKGDIAEGYSVSREKKESFPLTVTSAQKNPTAFYLCASTLRGTEAFFGQGTRLTVV.

The chain recombines TRBV2 with TRBJ1-5; D is uncertain. This CDR3 has 14 amino acids. Per the germline V gene, CDR1 is SNHLY and CDR2 is FYNNEI. Trimming took off 3 bases at V and 6 bases at J, with 12 bases between the two ends. The CDR3 is CASSDFTASQPQHF. The DNA for the CDR3 is TGTGCCAGCAGTGACTTCACAGCCTCTCAGCCCCAGCATTTT.

The genes are TRBV27 and TRBJ1-5; D is ambiguous. The germline CDR1 and CDR2 sequences are MNHEY and SMNVEV (reference sequence). This CDR3 has 13 amino acids. With 5 bases removed from V and 4 bases from J, the gap between germline ends came to 9 bases. Here the CDR3 reads CASSEQRNQPQHF. CDR3 nucleotides: TGTGCCAGCAGTGAGCAGAGGAATCAGCCCCAGCATTTT.

The chain recombines TRBV30 with TRBJ1-3; tentatively, D is TRBD1 (6 bases). The V end was cut by 5 bases, the J end by 5 bases, with 13 bases between. Germline V lookup: CDR1 GTSNPN, CDR2 SVGIG (reference sequence). The length of the CDR3 is 13 residues. CDR3 loop: CAWDTGLRNTIYF. Written as DNA, the CDR3 is TGTGCCTGGGACACAGGGCTTAGAAACACCATATATTTT.

This clone was recorded only once. This chain uses TRBV4-3 with TRBJ2-1; 7 bases align to TRBD1. V was pared by 0 bases and J by 2 bases, with 4 bases of the junction left unmatched. This CDR3 comprises 16 residues. The germline gives CDR1 LGHNA, CDR2 YSLEER. DNA for the CDR3: TGCGCCAGCAGCCAAGATCCGAGGGGGCCCTACAATGAGCAGTTCTTC. Its protein is CASSQDPRGPYNEQFF.

The CDR3 DNA reads as TGTGCCAGCAGTTCGGGCGGAATGAACACTGAAGCTTTCTTT. It translates to CASSSGGMNTEAFF. The rearrangement links TRBV28 to TRBJ1-1, with D unclear. This CDR3 is 14 amino acids long. Trimming cost V 4 bases and J 0 bases, with 9 bases left between them. Germline V gives CDR1 MDHEN, CDR2 SYDVKM.

The CDR3 coding sequence is TGTGCCAGCAGCCCCGGCGGCGCGAACACTGAAGCTTTCTTT. It codes for CASSPGGANTEAFF. The rearrangement uses TRBV13 and TRBJ1-1, with D hard to call. Germline V gene lookup returns CDR1 PRHDT and CDR2 FYEKMQ (reference sequence). This CDR3 spans 14 amino acids. V was trimmed by 5 bases and J by 1 base, leaving 11 bases between them. The full variable domain, its missing parts supplied by reference TRBV13 and TRBJ1-1, is AAGVIQSPRHLIKEKRETATLKCYPIPRHDTVYWYQQGPGQDPQFLISFYEKMQSDKGSIPDRFSAQQFSDYHSELNMSSLELGDSALYFCASSPGGANTEAFFGQGTRLTVV.

This clone has just a few counts. The chain couples TRBV28 to TRBJ1-6; 11 nucleotides match TRBD1. CDR1 and CDR2 from the germline V gene are MDHEN and SYDVKM. The CDR3 consists of 15 residues. With 10 bases clipped from V and 7 bases from J, the junction kept 9 bases outside the gene matches. CDR3 coding DNA: TGTGCCACCCAAACGGGACAGGGGGTAAATTCACCCCTCCACTTT. The encoded protein is CATQTGQGVNSPLHF.

This clone came up once. The chain has TRBV14 and TRBJ1-1; the D is unclear. The CDR3 totals 15 residues. CDR1 SGHDN and CDR2 FVKESK come from the germline V gene. V was cut by 4 bases and J by 5 bases, with 17 bases left in between. CDR3 sequence (DNA): TGTGCCAGCAGCCCTGCCTCTTGGTACGGGACTGAAGCTTTCTTT. Amino acid sequence: CASSPASWYGTEAFF.

The rearrangement uses TRBV7-2 and TRBJ2-2; TRBD2 matches at 13 bases. CDR1 is SGHTA and CDR2 is FQGNSA in the germline V gene. Germline trimming cut 8 bases from V and 3 bases from J; bases unmatched to any gene: 12. The CDR3 is made up of 18 amino acids. The CDR3, as DNA: TGTGCCAGCCGGGGAGGGGCCGGACTAGCGGGAGACACCGGGGAGCTGTTTTTT. Its protein is CASRGGAGLAGDTGELFF.

This sequence joins TRBV5-4 and TRBJ1-4; D is possibly TRBD1 (5 bases). The germline gives CDR1 SGHNT, CDR2 YYREEE (reference sequence). The CDR3 loop spans 14 amino acids. Trimming pared 2 bases from V and 5 bases from J, leaving 10 bases between. CDR3 protein: CASSLGRANEKLFF. For the CDR3, the DNA is TGTGCCAGCAGCTTAGGCAGGGCAAATGAAAAACTGTTTTTT.

This clone was observed a handful of times. The chain uses TRBV6-2 or TRBV6-3 and TRBJ1-6; D gene unclear. The CDR3 totals 15 residues. Germline CDR1 MNHEY, CDR2 SVGEGT. The V end was cut by 0 bases, the J end by 10 bases, with 13 bases between. The CDR3 here is CASSYSTGEGSPLHF. In DNA, the CDR3 is TGTGCCAGCAGTTACTCGACGGGAGAAGGCTCACCCCTCCACTTT.

The chain uses TRBV6-4 and TRBJ2-2; TRBD2 matches at 9 bases. V lost 6 bases, J lost 6 bases, and 2 bases stayed unmatched. Germline values: CDR1 MRHNA, CDR2 SNTAGT. This CDR3 region has 13 residues. DNA of the CDR3: TGTGCCAGCAGCGTAGCGGGAGCCGGGGAGCTGTTTTTT. Encoded protein: CASSVAGAGELFF.